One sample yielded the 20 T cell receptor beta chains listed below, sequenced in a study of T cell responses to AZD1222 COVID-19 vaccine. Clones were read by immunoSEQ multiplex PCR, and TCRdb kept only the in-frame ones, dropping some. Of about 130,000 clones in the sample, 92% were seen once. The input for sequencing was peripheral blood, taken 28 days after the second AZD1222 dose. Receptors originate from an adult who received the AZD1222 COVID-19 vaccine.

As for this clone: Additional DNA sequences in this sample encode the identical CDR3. This chain's CDR3 is CASSLKDYEQYF. CDR3 coding DNA: TGTGCCAGCAGCTTGAAGGATTACGAGCAGTACTTC. The chain is built from TRBV7-9 and TRBJ2-7; D uncertain. CDR3 length: 12 residues. V lost 3 bases to trimming and J lost 4 bases, with 7 bases between them. CDR1 and CDR2 (germline): SEHNR, FQNEAQ (reference sequence).

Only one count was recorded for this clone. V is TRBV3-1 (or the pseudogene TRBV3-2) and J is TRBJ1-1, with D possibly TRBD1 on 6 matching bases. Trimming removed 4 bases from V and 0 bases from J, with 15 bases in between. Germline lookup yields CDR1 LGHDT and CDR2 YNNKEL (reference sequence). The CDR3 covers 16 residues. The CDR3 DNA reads TGTGCCAGCAGCCCCCGGGGGCGGCAAATGAACACTGAAGCTTTCTTT. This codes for CASSPRGRQMNTEAFF.

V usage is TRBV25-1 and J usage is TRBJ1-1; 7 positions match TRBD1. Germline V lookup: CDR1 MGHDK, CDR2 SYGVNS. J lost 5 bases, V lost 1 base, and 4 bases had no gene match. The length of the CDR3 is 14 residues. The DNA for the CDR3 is TGTGCCAGCAGTGAATCGCAGGGGGGGACTGAAGCTTTCTTT. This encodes CASSESQGGTEAFF.

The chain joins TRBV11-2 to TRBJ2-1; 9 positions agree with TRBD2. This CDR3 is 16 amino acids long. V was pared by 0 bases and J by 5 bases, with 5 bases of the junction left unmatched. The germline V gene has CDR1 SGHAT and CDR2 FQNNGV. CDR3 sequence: CASSLDRVAGDNEQFF. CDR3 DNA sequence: TGTGCCAGCAGCTTAGATCGGGTAGCGGGAGACAATGAGCAGTTCTTC.

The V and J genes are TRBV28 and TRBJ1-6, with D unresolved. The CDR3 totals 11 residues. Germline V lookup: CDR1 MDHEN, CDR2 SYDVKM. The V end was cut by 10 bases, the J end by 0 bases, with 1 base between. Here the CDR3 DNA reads TGTGCCACCTCCTATAATTCACCCCTCCACTTT. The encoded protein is CATSYNSPLHF.

This chain's CDR3 is CASTDPGNTIYF. CDR3 coding DNA: TGTGCCAGCACCGACCCGGGAAACACCATATATTTT. The rearrangement links TRBV6-5 to TRBJ1-3, with no clear D. Germline lookup yields CDR1 MNHEY and CDR2 SVGAGI. V gave up 7 bases and J gave up 4 bases, with 8 bases separating them. This CDR3 region has 12 residues.

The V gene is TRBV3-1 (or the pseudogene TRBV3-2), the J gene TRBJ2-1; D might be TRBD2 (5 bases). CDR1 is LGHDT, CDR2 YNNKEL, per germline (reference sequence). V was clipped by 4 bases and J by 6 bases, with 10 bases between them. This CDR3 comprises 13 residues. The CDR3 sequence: CASSRGLPNEQFF. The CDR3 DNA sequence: TGTGCCAGCAGCCGCGGACTGCCCAATGAGCAGTTCTTC.

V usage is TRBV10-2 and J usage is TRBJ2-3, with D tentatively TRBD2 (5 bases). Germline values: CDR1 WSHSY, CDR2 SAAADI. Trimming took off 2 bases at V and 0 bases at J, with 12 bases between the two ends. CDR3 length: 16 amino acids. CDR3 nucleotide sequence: TGCGCCAGCAGTGAGACCCGGACTCGGAGCACAGATACGCAGTATTTT. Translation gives CASSETRTRSTDTQYF.

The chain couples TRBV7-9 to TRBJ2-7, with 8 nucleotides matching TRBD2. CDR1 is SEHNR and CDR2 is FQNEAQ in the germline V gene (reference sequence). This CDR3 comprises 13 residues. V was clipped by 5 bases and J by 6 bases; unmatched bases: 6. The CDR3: CASSGAGVSEQYF. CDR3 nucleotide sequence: TGTGCCAGCAGCGGAGCGGGAGTGTCCGAGCAGTACTTC.

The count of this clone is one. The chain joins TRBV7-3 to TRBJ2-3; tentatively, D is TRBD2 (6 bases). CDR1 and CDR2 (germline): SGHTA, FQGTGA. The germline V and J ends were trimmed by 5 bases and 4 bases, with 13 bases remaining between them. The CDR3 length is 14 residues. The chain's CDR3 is CASSPSERADTQYF. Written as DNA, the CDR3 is TGTGCCAGCAGCCCATCCGAGCGGGCAGATACGCAGTATTTT.

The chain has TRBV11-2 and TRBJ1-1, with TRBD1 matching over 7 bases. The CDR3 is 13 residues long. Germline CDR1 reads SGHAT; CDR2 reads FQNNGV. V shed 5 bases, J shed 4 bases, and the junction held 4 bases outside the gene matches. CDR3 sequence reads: CASSLRDSTEAFF. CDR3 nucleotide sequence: TGTGCCAGCAGCCTAAGGGACAGCACTGAAGCTTTCTTT. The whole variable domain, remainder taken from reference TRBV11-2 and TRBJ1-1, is EAGVAQSPRYKIIEKRQSVAFWCNPISGHATLYWYQQILGQGPKLLIQFQNNGVVDDSQLPKDRFSAERLKGVDSTLKIQPAKLEDSAVYLCASSLRDSTEAFFGQGTRLTVV.

CDR3 in DNA: TGTGCTAGTGGTTTGGGACTGGCGAGGAACAATGAGCAGTTCTTC. This sequence encodes CASGLGLARNNEQFF. The chain has TRBV12-5 and TRBJ2-1; D call uncertain. The length of the CDR3 is 15 residues. Trimming cost V 1 base and J 5 bases, with 12 bases left between them. Germline CDR1 LGHNT, CDR2 FRNRAP.

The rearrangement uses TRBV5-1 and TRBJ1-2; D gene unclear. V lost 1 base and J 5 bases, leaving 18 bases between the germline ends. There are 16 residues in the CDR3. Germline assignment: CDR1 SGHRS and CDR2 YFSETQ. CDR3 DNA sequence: TGCGCCAGCAGCTTGCGGTCCCCTCCTGACCTTTATGGCTACACCTTC. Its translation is CASSLRSPPDLYGYTF.

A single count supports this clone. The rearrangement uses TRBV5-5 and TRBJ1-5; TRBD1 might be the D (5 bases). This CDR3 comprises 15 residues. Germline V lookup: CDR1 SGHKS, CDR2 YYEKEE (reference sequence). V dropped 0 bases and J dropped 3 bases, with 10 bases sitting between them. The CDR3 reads CASSLAQGLNQPQHF. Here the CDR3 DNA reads TGTGCCAGCAGCTTGGCCCAGGGACTCAATCAGCCCCAGCATTTT.

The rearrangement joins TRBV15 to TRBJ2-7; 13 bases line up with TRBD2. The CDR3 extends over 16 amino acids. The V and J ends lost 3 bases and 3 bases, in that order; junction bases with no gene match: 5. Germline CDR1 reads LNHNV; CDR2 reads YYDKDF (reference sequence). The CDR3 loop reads CATSREGLAGSYEQYF. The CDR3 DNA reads TGTGCCACCAGCAGGGAGGGACTAGCGGGAAGCTACGAGCAGTACTTC.

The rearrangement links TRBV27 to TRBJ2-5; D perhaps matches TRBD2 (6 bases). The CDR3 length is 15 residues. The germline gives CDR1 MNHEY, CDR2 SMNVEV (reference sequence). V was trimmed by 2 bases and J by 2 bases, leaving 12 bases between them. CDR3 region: CASSLGARGQETQYF. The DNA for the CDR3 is TGTGCCAGCAGTTTAGGGGCGCGGGGACAAGAGACCCAGTACTTC.

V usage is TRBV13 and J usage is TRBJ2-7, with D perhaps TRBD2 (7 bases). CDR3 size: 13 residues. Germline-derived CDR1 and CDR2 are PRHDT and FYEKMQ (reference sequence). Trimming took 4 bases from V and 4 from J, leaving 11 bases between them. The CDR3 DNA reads TGTGCCAGCAGCTGGGGGGGGCTGTACGAGCAGTACTTC. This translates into CASSWGGLYEQYF.

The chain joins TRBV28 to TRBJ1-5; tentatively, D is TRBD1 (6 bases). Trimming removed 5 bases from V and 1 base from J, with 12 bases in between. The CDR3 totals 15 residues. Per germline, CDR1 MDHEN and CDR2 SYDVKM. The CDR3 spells CASSRDTLSNQPQHF. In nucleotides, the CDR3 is TGTGCCAGCAGTAGGGACACACTAAGCAATCAGCCCCAGCATTTT.

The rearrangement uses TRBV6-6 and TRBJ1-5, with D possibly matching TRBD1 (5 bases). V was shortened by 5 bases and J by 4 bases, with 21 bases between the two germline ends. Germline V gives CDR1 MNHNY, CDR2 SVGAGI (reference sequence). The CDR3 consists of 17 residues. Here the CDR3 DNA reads TGTGCCAGCAGTCACGGGCCGGGCAGGGCAGGGAATCAGCCCCAGCATTTT. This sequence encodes CASSHGPGRAGNQPQHF.

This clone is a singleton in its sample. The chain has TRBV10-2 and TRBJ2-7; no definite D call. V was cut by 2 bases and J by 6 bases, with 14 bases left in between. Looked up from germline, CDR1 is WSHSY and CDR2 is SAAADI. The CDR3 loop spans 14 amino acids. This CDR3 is CASSERVPVVEQYF. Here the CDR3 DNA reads TGCGCCAGCAGTGAGAGGGTCCCGGTTGTCGAGCAGTACTTC.